The 30 T cell receptor beta chains reported below all come from one sample, sequenced in a study of blood T cell repertoires in COVID-19. Some clones are missing from TCRdb's copy, which holds only in-frame ones; the method was immunoSEQ multiplex PCR. The sample contains roughly 280,000 clones, just under 90% of which appear only once. Sequenced material: PBMCs or T cells enriched from blood (not recorded which). The receptors here all came from a woman aged 25 to 39 with acute COVID-19.

This chain uses TRBV2 with TRBJ2-3; TRBD1 is a possible D gene (5 bases). The V end lost 8 bases, the J end lost 2 bases, and 11 bases lay between the germline ends. CDR1 SNHLY and CDR2 FYNNEI come from the germline V gene. The CDR3 runs to 13 residues. This chain's CDR3 is CASQGEHTDTQYF. As DNA, the CDR3 is TGTGCCAGCCAGGGCGAGCACACAGATACGCAGTATTTT.

V is TRBV27 and J is TRBJ2-7; the match to TRBD2 covers 9 bases. The CDR3 is 14 residues long. Trimming took 5 bases from V and 3 from J; bases not matched to a gene: 5. Per the germline V gene, CDR1 is MNHEY and CDR2 is SMNVEV (reference sequence). The CDR3, as DNA: TGTGCCAGCAGTCCCGGGACTAGCCTCTACGAGCAGTACTTC. It translates to CASSPGTSLYEQYF.

The gene calls are TRBV21-1 and TRBJ2-7; the table's D call, TRBD1, has no DNA check behind it. TRBV21-1 constitutes a pseudogene. This CDR3 is built from 16 residues. The CDR3 DNA follows: TGTGCCAGCAGCAAAGTGTTACGGGACAGGGACTACGAGCAGTACTTC. Translation: CASSKVLRDRDYEQYF.

The chain is built from TRBV5-1 and TRBJ2-1; D gene uncertain. CDR3 length: 14 amino acids. Germline V lookup: CDR1 SGHRS, CDR2 YFSETQ. Trimming left V 0 bases short and J 3 bases short, with 7 bases between. As DNA, the CDR3 is TGCGCCAGCAGCTTGGACCCGGGCTACAATGAGCAGTTCTTC. Encoded protein: CASSLDPGYNEQFF.

The chain employs TRBV5-4 and TRBJ1-2, with no clear D. The length of the CDR3 is 12 residues. CDR1 is SGHNT, CDR2 YYREEE, per germline (reference sequence). Trimming stripped 1 base from V and 7 bases from J, with 8 bases between. CDR3 bases: TGTGCCAGCAGCTTGTTCGGGTCTGGCTACACCTTC. It encodes CASSLFGSGYTF.

The chain recombines TRBV30 with TRBJ1-5, with 8 bases identical to TRBD1. CDR1 is GTSNPN, CDR2 SVGIG, per germline (reference sequence). This CDR3 is 15 amino acids long. V lost 5 bases and J lost 3; bases outside the gene matches: 9. CDR3 bases: TGTGCCTGGCTCGGACAGGGAGGGGACAATCAGCCCCAGCATTTT. This gives the protein CAWLGQGGDNQPQHF.

The sample holds a few counts of this clone. The J gene is TRBJ1-3, the V gene TRBV28; TRBD1 might be the D (5 bases). The CDR3 consists of 16 residues. V was cut by 3 bases and J by 0 bases, with 12 bases left in between. CDR1 and CDR2 from the germline V gene are MDHEN and SYDVKM. The CDR3 DNA is TGTGCCAGCAGTTTGTATACGGGGGGCTCTGGAAACACCATATATTTT. Its translation is CASSLYTGGSGNTIYF.

The rearrangement links TRBV28 to TRBJ1-4; 7 nucleotides align to TRBD1. This CDR3 is built from 15 residues. CDR1 and CDR2 from the germline V gene are MDHEN and SYDVKM. V lost 2 bases and J lost 7; bases outside the gene matches: 7. This chain's CDR3 is CASSLETGRIEKLFF. The CDR3 DNA is TGTGCCAGCAGTTTAGAGACAGGGAGGATTGAAAAACTGTTTTTT.

This chain uses TRBV7-9 with TRBJ2-3, with TRBD1 identical over 7 bases. Trimming took 1 base from V and 5 from J; bases not matched to a gene: 6. Germline CDR1 reads SEHNR; CDR2 reads FQNEAQ (reference sequence). This CDR3 spans 15 amino acids. In DNA, the CDR3 is TGTGCCAGCAGCTTAGAGGTGACAGGGATAGATACGCAGTATTTT. It codes for CASSLEVTGIDTQYF.

The V gene is TRBV15, the J gene TRBJ2-5; TRBD1 might be the D (6 bases). Germline V gene lookup returns CDR1 LNHNV and CDR2 YYDKDF (reference sequence). The CDR3 has 14 residues. V was clipped by 2 bases and J by 5 bases, with 12 bases between them. CDR3 residues: CATSRRQGRETQYF. CDR3 DNA: TGTGCCACCAGCAGACGGCAGGGGCGGGAGACCCAGTACTTC. Filled out from reference TRBV15 and TRBJ2-5, the complete variable domain reads DAMVIQNPRYQVTQFGKPVTLSCSQTLNHNVMYWYQQKSSQAPKLLFHYYDKDFNNEADTPDNFQSRRPNTSFCFLDIRSPGLGDTAMYLCATSRRQGRETQYFGPGTRLLVL.

The rearrangement joins TRBV19 to TRBJ2-5; 8 nucleotides agree with TRBD1. CDR3 length: 14 residues. V was clipped by 7 bases and J by 3 bases; unmatched bases: 7. Per the germline V gene, CDR1 is LNHDA and CDR2 is SQIVND (reference sequence). CDR3 nucleotides: TGTGCCAGTACCGGACAGGGTCGGGAAGAGACCCAGTACTTC. This translates into CASTGQGREETQYF.

The gene calls are TRBV30 and TRBJ2-2; D may be TRBD2 (5 bases). Germline CDR1 reads GTSNPN; CDR2 reads SVGIG (reference sequence). The CDR3 sequence is 13 residues long. Trimming shortened V by 5 bases and J by 7 bases, and 14 bases separated the two germline ends. The CDR3 DNA follows: TGTGCCTGGTACCGGGAAGGGAGCGGGGAGCTGTTTTTT. Its protein product is CAWYREGSGELFF.

J is TRBJ2-1 and V is TRBV9; TRBD2 matches at 11 bases. This CDR3 comprises 17 residues. Per the germline V gene, CDR1 is SGDLS and CDR2 is YYNGEE. After removal of 3 bases from V and 2 bases from J, the junction contained 7 bases not matched to a gene. The CDR3 sequence is CASSDSGRAKAYNEQFF. The CDR3 nucleotides are TGTGCCAGCAGCGATAGCGGGAGGGCCAAGGCCTACAATGAGCAGTTCTTC. The entire variable domain, with the rest obtained from reference TRBV9 and TRBJ2-1, is as follows: DSGVTQTPKHLITATGQRVTLRCSPRSGDLSVYWYQQSLDQGLQFLIQYYNGEERAKGNILERFSAQQFPDLHSELNLSSLELGDSALYFCASSDSGRAKAYNEQFFGPGTRLTVL.

The J gene is TRBJ2-7, the V gene TRBV24-1; TRBD2 aligns across 12 bases. This CDR3 has 18 amino acids. Unmatched junction bases numbered 18, after V lost 9 bases and J lost 4 bases. Looked up from germline, CDR1 is KGHDR and CDR2 is SFDVKD. Written as DNA, the CDR3 is TGTGCCACCCCCAGACTAGCGGGAGATATTGGGATGCTGTACGAGCAGTACTTC. This encodes CATPRLAGDIGMLYEQYF.

In its sample, this clone was seen once. The chain uses TRBV5-6 and TRBJ2-7; TRBD2 matches at 11 bases. The CDR3 runs 15 residues. CDR1 is SGHDT and CDR2 is YYEEEE in the germline V gene. With 5 bases clipped from V and 0 bases from J, the junction kept 4 bases outside the gene matches. CDR3 residues: CASRGLAASSYEQYF. CDR3 DNA sequence: TGTGCCAGCAGGGGACTAGCGGCTAGCTCCTACGAGCAGTACTTC.

The rearrangement uses TRBV2 and TRBJ1-1; 7 positions agree with TRBD1. The CDR3 covers 13 residues. Germline-derived CDR1 and CDR2 are SNHLY and FYNNEI. V lost 6 bases and J lost 0; bases outside the gene matches: 1. In DNA, the CDR3 is TGTGCCAGCAGGGGACAGATGAACACTGAAGCTTTCTTT. This encodes CASRGQMNTEAFF.

This chain joins TRBV6-5 and TRBJ2-7, with 8 bases lining up with TRBD1. This CDR3 is 15 amino acids long. After removal of 6 bases from V and 1 base from J, the junction contained 8 bases not matched to a gene. CDR1 MNHEY and CDR2 SVGAGI come from the germline V gene. The CDR3: CASRHDRGSSYEQYF. The CDR3 DNA reads TGTGCCAGCAGACACGACAGGGGTAGTTCCTACGAGCAGTACTTC.

The table lists this clone with a count of one. The chain couples TRBV28 to TRBJ2-1; 8 bases map to TRBD1. The germline V gene encodes CDR1 MDHEN and CDR2 SYDVKM. J lost 8 bases, V lost 4 bases, and 7 bases had no gene match. The CDR3 totals 14 residues. The CDR3: CASSSRQGRHEQFF. The DNA of the CDR3 is TGTGCCAGCAGTTCTAGACAGGGGCGGCATGAGCAGTTCTTC.

The rearrangement joins TRBV19 to TRBJ2-1; D is ambiguous. The V end lost 5 bases, the J end lost 8 bases, and 13 bases lay between the germline ends. The CDR3 is 13 amino acids. Germline CDR1 reads LNHDA; CDR2 reads SQIVND (reference sequence). Written as DNA, the CDR3 is TGTGCCAGTAGTCACTCTCCCAGCGATGAGCAGTTCTTC. It specifies CASSHSPSDEQFF. The entire variable domain, with the rest obtained from reference TRBV19 and TRBJ2-1, is as follows: DGGITQSPKYLFRKEGQNVTLSCEQNLNHDAMYWYRQDPGQGLRLIYYSQIVNDFQKGDIAEGYSVSREKKESFPLTVTSAQKNPTAFYLCASSHSPSDEQFFGPGTRLTVL.

This chain connects TRBV21-1 to TRBJ2-5; the DNA was not compared with TRBD1, the D call given in the table. TRBV21-1 is reported as a pseudogene. CDR3 length equals 15 residues. The CDR3 reads CASEPWQGCLETQYF. Written as DNA, the CDR3 is TGTGCCAGCGAGCCTTGGCAGGGTTGTTTAGAGACCCAGTACTTC.

This clone was recorded a few times. The rearrangement joins TRBV7-3 to TRBJ2-7; a weak D match, TRBD2 (5 bases). V dropped 5 bases and J dropped 3 bases, with 11 bases sitting between them. Looked up from germline, CDR1 is SGHTA and CDR2 is FQGTGA. The CDR3 contains 13 residues. The CDR3 loop is CASSMDSNYEQYF. CDR3 coding DNA: TGTGCCAGCAGCATGGACTCAAACTACGAGCAGTACTTC.

J is TRBJ2-1 and V is TRBV6-5; D may be TRBD1 (6 bases). The CDR3 length is 13 residues. The V end lost 5 bases, the J end lost 4 bases, and 9 bases lay between the germline ends. CDR1 and CDR2 (germline): MNHEY, SVGAGI. For the CDR3, the DNA is TGTGCCAGCAGTACGGACAGTTACAATGAGCAGTTCTTC. Translated, it gives CASSTDSYNEQFF.

DNA for the CDR3: TGTGCCAGCAGCGTAGCGGGGGGGGAGGGGGAACCCCAGCATTTT. The encoded protein is CASSVAGGEGEPQHF. This chain uses TRBV9 with TRBJ1-5; perhaps TRBD1 as D (6 bases). The length of the CDR3 is 15 residues. Trimming cost V 0 bases and J 10 bases, with 17 bases left between them. Germline V CDR1 and CDR2: SGDLS, YYNGEE.

This sequence joins TRBV5-5 and TRBJ1-2, with D maybe TRBD1 (5 bases). The ends were cut back, 0 bases at V and 3 bases at J, with 9 bases in the middle. There are 14 residues in the CDR3. CDR1 and CDR2 (germline): SGHKS, YYEKEE (reference sequence). The CDR3 is CASSLAGWDYGYTF. CDR3 in DNA: TGTGCCAGCAGCTTGGCAGGGTGGGACTATGGCTACACCTTC.

This clone was observed a few times. J is TRBJ2-2 and V is TRBV5-1, with TRBD2 matching over 7 bases. The CDR3 consists of 16 residues. Per germline, CDR1 SGHRS and CDR2 YFSETQ. V lost 4 bases and J lost 0; bases outside the gene matches: 6. The CDR3 DNA is TGCGCCAGCAGCCCCACTAGCGAGCCGAACACCGGGGAGCTGTTTTTT. This encodes CASSPTSEPNTGELFF.

This clone was recorded at least ten times. An end of the junction differs from the germline gene, which may be a read error. The chain joins TRBV4-1 to TRBJ2-2; D is ambiguous. CDR3 length equals 12 residues. Germline values: CDR1 MGHRA, CDR2 YSYEKL. The CDR3 coding sequence is TGCGCCAGCAACCAAGACGGCGGGGAGCTGTTTTTT. This sequence encodes CASNQDGGELFF.

The chain has TRBV10-3 and TRBJ2-5; 9 bases map to TRBD1. Germline V gene lookup returns CDR1 ENHRY and CDR2 SYGVKD. This CDR3 has 17 amino acids. Trimming cost V 4 bases and J 4 bases; bases outside gene matches: 13. The CDR3 sequence is CAISVVPGQGRGETQYF. For the CDR3, the DNA is TGTGCCATCAGTGTAGTACCGGGACAGGGAAGGGGAGAGACCCAGTACTTC.

The gene calls are TRBV10-3 and TRBJ2-3, with 9 bases lining up with TRBD1. Per germline, CDR1 ENHRY and CDR2 SYGVKD. The CDR3 covers 15 residues. The J segment lost 3 bases and the V segment lost 4 bases, leaving 5 bases of the junction unmatched. The CDR3 DNA reads TGTGCCATCAGTGCTACAGGGGGCCAAACAGATACGCAGTATTTT. This encodes CAISATGGQTDTQYF.

V is TRBV4-1 and J is TRBJ2-5; TRBD2 agrees at 7 bases. The germline CDR1 and CDR2 sequences are MGHRA and YSYEKL. This CDR3 has 15 residues. Trimming at V came to 1 base and at J to 5 bases, leaving 7 bases not matched to a gene. CDR3 sequence: CASSQGGGEYETQYF. The CDR3 DNA is TGCGCCAGCAGCCAAGGTGGGGGGGAATATGAGACCCAGTACTTC.

The CDR3 sequence: CASRNRVESYEQYF. The DNA of the CDR3 is TGTGCCAGTAGGAACAGGGTTGAATCCTACGAGCAGTACTTC. V gene TRBV19 combines with J gene TRBJ2-7, with a tentative D call TRBD1 (6 bases). Trimming took 6 bases from V and 1 from J, leaving 13 bases between them. Germline values: CDR1 LNHDA, CDR2 SQIVND (reference sequence). The CDR3 is 14 residues long.